These 15 T cell receptor beta chains share one sample of origin, sequenced in a study of Graves' ophthalmopathy and Graves' hyperthyroidism listed by TCRdb under 2018. For sequencing, an Illumina HiSeq 2000 was employed. For repertoire sequencing, TCR beta CDR3 regions were amplified from RNA transcripts. HTBI primers and the Qiagen OneStep RT-PCR kit were used in a first-round RT-PCR, which was followed by a second-round multiplex PCR, size selection and purification. TCRdb reran the public reads through fastp at Q25 and MiXCR, keeping productive beta chains. Under each unique CDR3 protein, matching rows form one entry showing the most common genes and DNA. This sample comprises about 1.2 million distinct CDR3 sequences, about 35% of them detected only once. 11% of the sample comes from the top ten. Source material: peripheral blood or thyroid tissue (not recorded which). Receptor source: an adult man with Graves' hyperthyroidism.

This chain uses TRBV19 with TRBJ2-7; no clear D. This CDR3 spans 13 amino acids. V gave up 5 bases and J gave up 5 bases, with 13 bases separating them. Germline assignment: CDR1 LNHDA and CDR2 SQIVND (reference sequence). The CDR3 here is CASSFGPSHEQYF. The CDR3 coding sequence is TGTGCCAGTAGTTTTGGACCTTCCCACGAGCAGTACTTC.

This clonotype has a single count. This rearrangement joins TRBV10-3 to TRBJ1-2, with 8 positions matching TRBD1. This CDR3 has 15 amino acids. The germline V gene has CDR1 ENHRY and CDR2 SYGVKD. The trim removed 4 bases at V and 8 bases at J, leaving 12 bases unmatched. The CDR3 bases are TGTGCCATCAGTGTTCCAGACAGGGGATTATCGGGCTACACCTTC. Translating gives CAISVPDRGLSGYTF.

The V gene is TRBV9, the J gene TRBJ2-7; D might be TRBD1 or TRBD2, each matching 6 bases. CDR3 length equals 14 residues. Germline lookup yields CDR1 SGDLS and CDR2 YYNGEE. Between the trimmed V and J ends, which lost 4 bases and 0 bases, there was a span of 11 bases. CDR3 loop: CASSKGGSSYEQYF. Written as DNA, the CDR3 is TGTGCCAGCAGCAAAGGGGGGAGCTCCTACGAGCAGTACTTC. Drawing the rest from reference TRBV9 and TRBJ2-7, the complete variable domain is DSGVTQTPKHLITATGQRVTLRCSPRSGDLSVYWYQQSLDQGLQFLIQYYNGEERAKGNILERFSAQQFPDLHSELNLSSLELGDSALYFCASSKGGSSYEQYFGPGTRLTVT.

This clonotype was detected many times. V gene TRBV29-1 combines with J gene TRBJ2-5; D remains unclear. Germline values: CDR1 SQVTM, CDR2 ANQGSEA. The CDR3 runs 13 residues. Deletions cut 3 bases from V and 5 bases from J, with 13 bases between. The CDR3, as DNA: TGCAGCGTTGATAGTCCTCCCGGGGAGACCCAGTACTTC. Its protein product is CSVDSPPGETQYF.

The rearrangement joins TRBV7-2 to TRBJ2-7; TRBD1 agrees at 7 bases. CDR1 SGHTA and CDR2 FQGNSA come from the germline V gene. The CDR3 is 15 residues long. V lost 5 bases, J lost 6 bases, and 13 bases stayed unmatched. DNA of the CDR3: TGTGCCAGCAGCAGCTCGTCGAGCCCAGGGGGCGAGCAGTACTTC. As protein: CASSSSSSPGGEQYF.

Ten or more counts support this clonotype. V and J are TRBV7-8 and TRBJ2-5, with a weak D call TRBD1 (6 bases). Germline V lookup: CDR1 SGHVS, CDR2 FQNEAQ. The CDR3 is 15 amino acids. The ends were cut back, 5 bases at V and 3 bases at J, with 16 bases in the middle. CDR3 DNA sequence: TGTGCCAGCAGCCCCCACAGGGCACTGAAAGAGACCCAGTACTTC. Protein product: CASSPHRALKETQYF.

In its sample, this clonotype was seen a few times. The gene calls are TRBV15 and TRBJ1-5; unclear D gene. CDR3 length: 12 amino acids. V was trimmed by 2 bases and J by 8 bases, leaving 7 bases between them. Germline V CDR1 and CDR2: LNHNV, YYDKDF (reference sequence). The CDR3 spells CATSRISEPQHF. As DNA, the CDR3 is TGTGCCACCAGCAGAATTTCAGAGCCCCAGCATTTT.

The rearrangement links TRBV6-4 to TRBJ1-6; D is perhaps TRBD1 (6 bases). Germline-derived CDR1 and CDR2 are MRHNA and SNTAGT. V was trimmed by 4 bases and J by 14 bases, leaving 21 bases between them. The CDR3 spans 15 residues. The CDR3 spells CASSAGGNNRVTLHF. Here the CDR3 DNA reads TGTGCCAGCAGTGCTGGAGGAAACAACAGGGTCACCCTCCACTTT.

J is TRBJ2-5 and V is TRBV7-2; 7 bases align to TRBD2. Unmatched junction bases numbered 4, after V lost 1 base and J lost 5 bases. CDR1 SGHTA and CDR2 FQGNSA come from the germline V gene. The CDR3 covers 14 residues. The CDR3: CASSLVGGPETQYF. DNA for the CDR3: TGTGCCAGCAGCTTAGTGGGAGGGCCGGAGACCCAGTACTTC.

J is TRBJ2-2 and V is TRBV6-2 or TRBV6-3, with 11 bases aligning to TRBD1. The CDR3 is 16 amino acids. CDR1 is MNHEY and CDR2 is SVGEGT in the germline V gene. V dropped 6 bases and J dropped 4; count of bases not matched to a gene: 7. The DNA of the CDR3 is TGTGCCAGCAGATGGGACAGGGGGAAAGTCACCGGGGAGCTGTTTTTT. Its translation is CASRWDRGKVTGELFF.

This clonotype has only one observation. The genes are TRBV7-9 and TRBJ1-1; D is unclear. The CDR3 length is 16 residues. The germline V gene encodes CDR1 SEHNR and CDR2 FQNEAQ (reference sequence). V was pared by 2 bases and J by 1 base, with 14 bases between. The CDR3 DNA follows: TGTGCCAGCAGCTTATCTGTCCGGGTTGGGAACACTGAAGCTTTCTTT. It is translated as CASSLSVRVGNTEAFF.

As concerns this clonotype: A read error may be the cause here, since a much bigger clone is one base away. The chain joins TRBV20-1 to TRBJ1-5; D not certain. The CDR3 is made up of 14 amino acids. V was pared by 3 bases and J by 6 bases, with 15 bases between. In germline, CDR1 is DFQATT, CDR2 SNEGSKA (reference sequence). The CDR3 is CSASDNGVGQPQHF. The CDR3 DNA reads as TGCAGTGCTAGTGACAATGGGGTGGGTCAGCCCCAGCATTTT.

The V call is TRBV7-8, the J call TRBJ2-7, with D maybe TRBD2 (6 bases). The V gene lost 4 bases and the J gene lost 9 bases, with 10 bases spanning the gap. The CDR3 totals 11 residues. Germline V gene data show CDR1 as SGHVS and CDR2 as FQNEAQ. For the CDR3, the DNA is TGTGCCAGCAGCTCCCTGGGAGGGCAGTACTTC. Translated: CASSSLGGQYF.

This clonotype was seen many times. The V call is TRBV20-1, the J call TRBJ2-5, with 8 bases matching TRBD2. The CDR3 consists of 13 residues. After removal of 1 base from V and 5 bases from J, the junction contained 3 bases not matched to a gene. The V gene's germline CDR1 is DFQATT and CDR2 SNEGSKA (reference sequence). The DNA for the CDR3 is TGCAGTGCTAGAGTAGCGGGATCGGAGACCCAGTACTTC. The encoded protein is CSARVAGSETQYF.

This clonotype was detected ten times or more. The chain links TRBV9 to TRBJ2-5; 9 nucleotides match TRBD1. V shed 4 bases, J shed 4 bases, and the junction held 8 bases outside the gene matches. The CDR3 is 15 residues long. Per germline, CDR1 SGDLS and CDR2 YYNGEE. In DNA form, the CDR3 reads TGTGCCAGCAGCCCGCACAGGGGGCGAGGAGAGACCCAGTACTTC. Translating gives CASSPHRGRGETQYF.